Each of the 4 T cell receptor beta chains below was sequenced from the same sample in a study of shared clonotypes between healthy human individuals. The repertoire was sequenced with immunoSEQ multiplex PCR; TCRdb's copy has only in-frame clones and lacks some. The sample lists approximately 510,000 clones, about four fifths occurring once. Sample: PBMCs. These receptors came from a middle-aged woman in good health. Some clones in this sample may be carry-over from other donors' samples.

The chain couples TRBV27 to TRBJ2-1, with D tentatively TRBD2 (5 bases). The CDR3 runs 15 residues. The germline V and J ends were trimmed by 1 base and 4 bases, with 11 bases remaining between them. Germline assignment: CDR1 MNHEY and CDR2 SMNVEV (reference sequence). The CDR3 region is CASSLFWGEYNEQFF. The CDR3 DNA reads TGTGCCAGCAGTTTATTCTGGGGAGAATACAATGAGCAGTTCTTC.

V and J are TRBV6-6 and TRBJ2-4, with a possible D match to TRBD2 (7 bases). CDR3 length: 15 residues. V lost 0 bases and J 3 bases, leaving 9 bases between the germline ends. Germline CDR1 MNHNY, CDR2 SVGAGI (reference sequence). Here the CDR3 reads CASSYSGGHKNIQYF. CDR3 coding DNA: TGTGCCAGCAGTTACTCGGGGGGGCACAAAAACATTCAGTACTTC.

V is TRBV28 and J is TRBJ1-5, with a weak D call TRBD1 (5 bases). The CDR3 is made up of 14 amino acids. Germline CDR1 and CDR2: MDHEN and SYDVKM. Trimming stripped 7 bases from V and 3 bases from J, with 13 bases between. For the CDR3, the DNA is TGTGCCAGCACCTCCCCGGGACCCAATCAGCCCCAGCATTTT. It translates to CASTSPGPNQPQHF.

On this clone: Other nucleotide sequences in the sample specify the same CDR3. The gene calls are TRBV5-1 and TRBJ2-7; D gene unclear. Per the germline V gene, CDR1 is SGHRS and CDR2 is YFSETQ. The CDR3 covers 13 residues. Deletions cut 1 base from V and 3 bases from J, with 8 bases between. CDR3 sequence: CASSLYPDYEQYF. The CDR3 DNA is TGCGCCAGCAGCTTGTATCCAGACTACGAGCAGTACTTC.